The 27 T cell receptor beta chains presented below share a single source sample, sequenced in a study of blood T cell repertoires in COVID-19 (TCRdb year 2020). The library relied on the immunoSEQ multiplex PCR assay. As stored in TCRdb, this immuneACCESS dataset retains in-frame rearrangements with V and J assigned. A fraction of the clones does not appear; measured against another copy, unresolved V genes explain less than half of the discrepancy, and the remainder lacks a known reason. This sample has over 250,000 clones in its table, and 85% of those were observed once. The top ten clones comprise 5% to 6.5% of the sample. The sample taken for sequencing was peripheral blood. The receptors come from a man aged 45-65 years with active or convalescent COVID-19.

This CDR3 reads CASSDGRVGNEQFF. DNA for the CDR3: TGTGCCAGCAGTGATGGGAGGGTCGGGAATGAGCAGTTCTTC. The genes are TRBV2 and TRBJ2-1, with 7 bases lining up with TRBD2. This CDR3 is built from 14 residues. Germline CDR1 is SNHLY and CDR2 is FYNNEI. V shed 3 bases and J 7 bases; nucleotides not matched to a gene: 6.

V gene TRBV24-1 combines with J gene TRBJ1-1, with D maybe TRBD1 (5 bases). The CDR3 totals 16 residues. In germline, CDR1 is KGHDR, CDR2 SFDVKD. V lost 8 bases, J lost 0 bases, and 18 bases lay in between. Here the CDR3 reads CATTVGAEGLNTEAFF. CDR3 DNA: TGTGCCACCACCGTCGGGGCGGAGGGGCTGAACACTGAAGCTTTCTTT.

The J gene is TRBJ1-1, the V gene TRBV9, with D tentatively TRBD1 (6 bases). V lost 4 bases and J lost 3, with 10 bases in between. CDR1 is SGDLS, CDR2 YYNGEE, per germline. This CDR3 has 13 residues. CDR3 residues: CASSLRQDTEAFF. The CDR3 nucleotides are TGTGCCAGCAGCCTCCGACAGGACACTGAAGCTTTCTTT.

This chain links TRBV27 with TRBJ2-5; 16 nucleotides line up with TRBD2. This CDR3 has 14 residues. The V gene's germline CDR1 is MNHEY and CDR2 SMNVEV (reference sequence). The junction had 1 base not matched to a gene; V was cut back by 5 bases and J by 7 bases. The CDR3 DNA reads as TGTGCCAGCAGTGGGACTAGCGGGAGGGGGACCCAGTACTTC. Translated: CASSGTSGRGTQYF.

The V gene is TRBV28, the J gene TRBJ1-5; TRBD1 is a possible D gene (6 bases). The CDR3 has 16 residues. Germline V CDR1 and CDR2: MDHEN, SYDVKM. V was pared by 1 base and J by 6 bases, with 16 bases between. CDR3 sequence (DNA): TGTGCCAGCAGTTTATACCTCAGGGGTACGGGTCAGCCCCAGCATTTT. It translates to CASSLYLRGTGQPQHF. Full variable domain (rest looked up from reference TRBV28 and TRBJ1-5): DVKVTQSSRYLVKRTGEKVFLECVQDMDHENMFWYRQDPGLGLRLIYFSYDVKMKEKGDIPEGYSVSREKKERFSLILESASTNQTSMYLCASSLYLRGTGQPQHFGDGTRLSIL.

On this clone: At one end, the junction sequence differs from germline, possibly due to a read error. As DNA, the CDR3 is TGTGCCAGTAGTACGACCCTAGCGAGGTTGGGGAATAGCAATCAGCCCCAGCGTTTT. This codes for CASSTTLARLGNSNQPQRF. The chain combines TRBV19 with TRBJ1-5, with no clear D. The CDR3 contains 19 residues. Germline V gene sequence: CDR1 LNHDA, CDR2 SQIVND (reference sequence).

This sequence joins TRBV5-1 and TRBJ2-2, with 7 bases that match TRBD2. The V gene's germline CDR1 is SGHRS and CDR2 YFSETQ. The CDR3 length is 13 residues. Unmatched junction bases numbered 4, after V lost 6 bases and J lost 5 bases. CDR3: CASNSGGTGELFF. CDR3 coding DNA: TGCGCCAGCAACTCCGGGGGGACCGGGGAGCTGTTTTTT.

The gene calls are TRBV5-1 and TRBJ1-6; 8 nucleotides line up with TRBD1. Germline V gives CDR1 SGHRS, CDR2 YFSETQ. J lost 8 bases, V lost 4 bases, and 11 bases had no gene match. The CDR3 has 16 residues. CDR3 nucleotides: TGCGCCAGCAGCCCCGGACAGGGACTGGCATATTCACCCCTCCACTTT. Translation: CASSPGQGLAYSPLHF.

V and J are TRBV27 and TRBJ1-2; 8 bases align to TRBD1. CDR1 and CDR2 from the germline V gene are MNHEY and SMNVEV (reference sequence). This CDR3 is 13 amino acids long. The ends lost 2 bases at V and 8 bases at J; junction bases unmatched: 4. CDR3 residues: CASSLDYRGGYTF. For the CDR3, the DNA is TGTGCCAGCAGTTTAGACTACAGGGGGGGCTACACCTTC.

The chain combines TRBV19 with TRBJ1-5, with 8 bases identical to TRBD1. The CDR3 contains 16 residues. After removal of 7 bases from V and 6 bases from J, the junction contained 14 bases not matched to a gene. CDR1 and CDR2 (germline): LNHDA, SQIVND (reference sequence). The CDR3 DNA sequence: TGTGCCAGTAAACAGGGGGAGAGCGATGGTGTTCAGCCCCAGCATTTT. This codes for CASKQGESDGVQPQHF.

The chain joins TRBV7-8 to TRBJ1-2, with 9 bases matching TRBD1. The CDR3 runs to 15 residues. CDR1 is SGHVS and CDR2 is FQNEAQ in the germline V gene. Trimming took 1 base from V and 7 from J; bases not matched to a gene: 7. CDR3 protein: CASSLGQGGSFGYTF. CDR3 in DNA: TGTGCCAGCAGCTTAGGACAGGGGGGCTCGTTTGGCTACACCTTC.

This clone has just one count. This chain links TRBV18 with TRBJ2-7; possibly TRBD1 for D (5 bases). Germline CDR1 and CDR2: KGHSH and LQKENI. The CDR3 is 13 amino acids. Trimming cost V 3 bases and J 3 bases, with 9 bases left between them. The CDR3, as DNA: TGTGCCAGCTCACCGCAGGGCAACTACGAGCAGTACTTC. Amino acids: CASSPQGNYEQYF.

This chain joins TRBV3-1 (or the pseudogene TRBV3-2) and TRBJ1-2; tentatively, D is TRBD1 (5 bases). This CDR3 comprises 14 residues. In germline, CDR1 is LGHDT, CDR2 YNNKEL (reference sequence). V shed 4 bases and J shed 8 bases, with 17 bases lying between them. Here the CDR3 DNA reads TGTGCCAGCAGCCTCTTGGGGGGACCTGGAGGCTACACCTTC. It codes for CASSLLGGPGGYTF.

This CDR3 reads CASSISTANYGYTF. As DNA, the CDR3 is TGTGCCAGTAGTATTAGTACCGCTAACTATGGCTACACCTTC. The gene calls are TRBV19 and TRBJ1-2; D uncertain. Trimming removed 3 bases at V and 0 bases at J, with 8 bases between. CDR3 length equals 14 residues. CDR1 and CDR2 (germline): LNHDA, SQIVND (reference sequence).

This clone was seen only a few times. The chain combines TRBV7-2 with TRBJ1-2, with D perhaps TRBD1 (6 bases). The V end was cut by 1 base, the J end by 7 bases, with 10 bases between. Germline values: CDR1 SGHTA, CDR2 FQGNSA. CDR3 length equals 13 residues. The CDR3 reads CASSLETGSGYTF. Written as DNA, the CDR3 is TGTGCCAGCAGCTTAGAGACAGGATCTGGCTACACCTTC.

The chain uses TRBV9 and TRBJ2-7; 9 positions match TRBD1. J gave up 6 bases and V 0 bases, and 4 bases lay outside the gene matches. Germline assignment: CDR1 SGDLS and CDR2 YYNGEE. The CDR3 totals 14 residues. The CDR3 is CASSVEDRGLEQYF. The CDR3 nucleotides read TGTGCCAGCAGCGTAGAGGACAGGGGCCTCGAGCAGTACTTC.

This clone was observed once. V and J are TRBV18 and TRBJ2-7, with 9 nucleotides matching TRBD2. This CDR3 spans 14 amino acids. In germline, CDR1 is KGHSH, CDR2 LQKENI. The V segment lost 3 bases and the J segment 4 bases; nucleotides outside the gene matches: 4. The CDR3 DNA reads TGTGCCAGCTCACCTGTAGCGGGAGAGTACGAGCAGTACTTC. Its protein is CASSPVAGEYEQYF.

This clone came up a few times. The gene calls are TRBV19 and TRBJ2-7; tentatively, D is TRBD1 (6 bases). The CDR3 covers 16 residues. Germline lookup yields CDR1 LNHDA and CDR2 SQIVND (reference sequence). V lost 4 bases and J lost 4, with 20 bases in between. The CDR3 DNA is TGTGCCAGTAGTACACCGGGACAAGGGGGAAAATACGAGCAGTACTTC. Amino acids: CASSTPGQGGKYEQYF.

The CDR3 nucleotides read TGTGCCAGCAGGACCGGGGAGGTATACGAGCAGTACTTC. Its protein is CASRTGEVYEQYF. The genes are TRBV6-5 and TRBJ2-7; D may be TRBD2 (6 bases). Germline assignment: CDR1 MNHEY and CDR2 SVGAGI. The CDR3 totals 13 residues. The V end was cut by 6 bases, the J end by 4 bases, with 13 bases between.

The rearrangement links TRBV5-4 to TRBJ2-5, with TRBD2 matching 7 bases. Germline lookup yields CDR1 SGHNT and CDR2 YYREEE (reference sequence). The junction had 9 bases not matched to a gene; V was cut back by 3 bases and J by 4 bases. The CDR3 has 15 amino acids. The CDR3 sequence: CASSSRGLGGETQYF. The CDR3 bases are TGTGCCAGCAGCTCGCGCGGACTAGGTGGAGAGACCCAGTACTTC.

This sequence joins TRBV5-1 and TRBJ1-1, with D possibly being TRBD1 (6 bases). The germline V gene has CDR1 SGHRS and CDR2 YFSETQ. The V and J ends lost 2 bases and 6 bases respectively, with 14 bases between them. This CDR3 region has 14 residues. This chain's CDR3 is CASSFTGTSAEAFF. The CDR3 coding sequence is TGCGCCAGCAGCTTTACCGGGACAAGCGCTGAAGCTTTCTTT.

The chain couples TRBV4-1 to TRBJ2-2, with D hard to call. Germline assignment: CDR1 MGHRA and CDR2 YSYEKL. The CDR3 covers 14 residues. V dropped 2 bases and J dropped 7 bases, with 11 bases sitting between them. In DNA, the CDR3 is TGCGCCAGCAGCCAATTTCGGGTTGGCGGGGAGCTGTTTTTT. It translates to CASSQFRVGGELFF.

This clone has just a few counts. This chain joins TRBV28 and TRBJ2-2, with TRBD2 identical over 12 bases. This CDR3 is 15 amino acids long. The germline V gene has CDR1 MDHEN and CDR2 SYDVKM. J was trimmed by 5 bases and V by 7 bases; bases with no gene match: 5. The CDR3 DNA reads as TGTGCCAGCACCCGACTAGCGGGGGATACCGGGGAGCTGTTTTTT. Translating gives CASTRLAGDTGELFF.

CDR3 nucleotides: TGTGCCAGCAGCACAGGACTAACAGGGGCAATCCAAGAGACCCAGTACTTC. Protein: CASSTGLTGAIQETQYF. V is TRBV7-2 and J is TRBJ2-5, with D possibly TRBD1 on 7 matching bases. Trimming took off 5 bases at V and 1 base at J, with 20 bases between the two ends. Germline CDR1 is SGHTA and CDR2 is FQGNSA. The CDR3 has 17 residues.

With regard to this clone: Other DNA variants within this sample encode the same CDR3. The rearrangement links TRBV9 to TRBJ1-2, with 10 bases aligning to TRBD1. The CDR3 covers 15 residues. The germline V gene has CDR1 SGDLS and CDR2 YYNGEE. Trimming cost V 2 bases and J 3 bases; bases outside gene matches: 4. The CDR3 sequence: CASSVEGQGYYGYTF. CDR3 DNA sequence: TGTGCCAGCAGCGTCGAGGGACAGGGGTACTATGGCTACACCTTC.

The CDR3 protein is CASTVAGDYEQFF. The CDR3 bases are TGTGCCAGCACCGTAGCGGGAGATTATGAGCAGTTCTTC. The chain uses TRBV28 and TRBJ2-1, with 9 nucleotides matching TRBD2. This CDR3 has 13 amino acids. Germline V gives CDR1 MDHEN, CDR2 SYDVKM. V shed 7 bases and J 8 bases; nucleotides not matched to a gene: 6.

V usage is TRBV3-1 (or the pseudogene TRBV3-2) and J usage is TRBJ2-1; D possibly corresponds to TRBD2 (6 bases). The CDR3 runs 15 residues. Germline CDR1 LGHDT, CDR2 YNNKEL (reference sequence). Trimming pared 1 base from V and 4 bases from J, leaving 11 bases between. The CDR3 loop reads CASSQGSGGYNEQFF. The CDR3 DNA reads as TGTGCCAGCAGCCAAGGGTCAGGAGGGTACAATGAGCAGTTCTTC.